This T cell receptor (beta chain) is drawn from a study of T cell responses to AZD1222 COVID-19 vaccine. General study points: There were mostly white British donors and more females than males, and clonal diversity was possibly underestimated.

The repertoire was sequenced with immunoSEQ multiplex PCR; TCRdb's copy has only in-frame clones and lacks some. The data hold tens of thousands of clones, with about nine tenths observed a single time. The germline V gene has CDR1 MDHEN and CDR2 SYDVKM. V was pared by 5 bases and J by 7 bases, with 12 bases between. The CDR3 is 13 residues long. This clone was observed once. Its antigen is still unknown. This TCR came from an adult in good health. V is TRBV28 and J is TRBJ1-5, with D hard to call. The source material was peripheral blood, sampled on day 0 of MenACWY control vaccination. The CDR3 loop is CASSDRAGQPQHF. CDR3 nucleotide sequence: TGTGCCAGCAGTGATAGGGCGGGGCAGCCCCAGCATTTT.